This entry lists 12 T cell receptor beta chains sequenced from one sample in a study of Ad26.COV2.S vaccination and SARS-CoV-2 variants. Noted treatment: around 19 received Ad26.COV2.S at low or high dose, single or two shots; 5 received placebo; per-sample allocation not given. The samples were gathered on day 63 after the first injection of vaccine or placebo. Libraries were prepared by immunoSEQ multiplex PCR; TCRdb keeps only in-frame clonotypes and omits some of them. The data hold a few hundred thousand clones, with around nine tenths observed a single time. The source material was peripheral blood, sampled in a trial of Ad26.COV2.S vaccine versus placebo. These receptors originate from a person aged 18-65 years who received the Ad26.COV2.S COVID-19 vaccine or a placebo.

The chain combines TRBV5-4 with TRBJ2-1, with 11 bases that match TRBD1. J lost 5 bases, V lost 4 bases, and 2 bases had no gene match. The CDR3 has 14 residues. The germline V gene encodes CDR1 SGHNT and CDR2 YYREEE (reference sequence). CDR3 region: CASSGTGGHNEQFF. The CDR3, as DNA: TGTGCCAGCAGCGGGACAGGGGGTCACAATGAGCAGTTCTTC.

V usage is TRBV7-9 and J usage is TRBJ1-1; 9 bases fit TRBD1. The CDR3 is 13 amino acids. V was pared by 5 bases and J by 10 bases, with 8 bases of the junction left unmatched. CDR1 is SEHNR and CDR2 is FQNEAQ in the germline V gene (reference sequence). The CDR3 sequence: CASSPGTGFGAFF. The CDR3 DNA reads TGTGCCAGCAGCCCCGGGACAGGGTTCGGAGCTTTCTTT.

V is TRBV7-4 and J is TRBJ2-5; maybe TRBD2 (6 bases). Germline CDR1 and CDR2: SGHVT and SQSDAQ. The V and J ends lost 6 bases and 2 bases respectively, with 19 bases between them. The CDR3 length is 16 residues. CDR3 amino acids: CASRSRSASAQETQYF. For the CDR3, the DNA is TGTGCCAGCAGGAGTCGATCTGCTAGCGCACAAGAGACCCAGTACTTC.

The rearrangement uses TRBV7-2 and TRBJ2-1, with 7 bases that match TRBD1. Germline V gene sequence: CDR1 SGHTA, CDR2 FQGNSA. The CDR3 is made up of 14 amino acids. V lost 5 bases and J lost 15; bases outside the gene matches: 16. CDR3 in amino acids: CASSVGTEGFGAFF. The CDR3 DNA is TGTGCCAGCAGCGTCGGGACAGAGGGATTTGGGGCGTTCTTC. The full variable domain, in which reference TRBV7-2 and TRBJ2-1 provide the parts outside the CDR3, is GAGVSQSPSNKVTEKGKDVELRCDPISGHTALYWYRQSLGQGLEFLIYFQGNSAPDKSGLPSDRFSAERTGGSVSTLTIQRTQQEDSAVYLCASSVGTEGFGAFFGPGTRLTVL.

CDR3 region: CSARSSRGQFF. The DNA of the CDR3 is TGCAGTGCTAGATCCTCCAGGGGGCAGTTCTTC. This chain uses TRBV20-1 with TRBJ2-1; tentative D call: TRBD1 (6 bases). V lost 2 bases to trimming and J lost 12 bases, with 11 bases between them. Germline V gene lookup returns CDR1 DFQATT and CDR2 SNEGSKA (reference sequence). The CDR3 is made up of 11 amino acids.

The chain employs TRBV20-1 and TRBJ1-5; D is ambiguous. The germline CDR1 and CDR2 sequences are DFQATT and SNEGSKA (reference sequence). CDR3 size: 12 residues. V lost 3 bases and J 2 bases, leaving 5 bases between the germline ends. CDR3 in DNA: TGCAGTGCTAGTATCGGCAATCAGCCCCAGCATTTT. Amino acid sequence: CSASIGNQPQHF.

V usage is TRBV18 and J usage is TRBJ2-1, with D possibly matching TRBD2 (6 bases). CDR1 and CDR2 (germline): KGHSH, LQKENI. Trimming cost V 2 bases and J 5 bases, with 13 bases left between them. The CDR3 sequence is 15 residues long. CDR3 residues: CASSPMRLVDNEQFF. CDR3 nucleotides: TGTGCCAGCTCACCAATGAGACTAGTTGACAATGAGCAGTTCTTC.

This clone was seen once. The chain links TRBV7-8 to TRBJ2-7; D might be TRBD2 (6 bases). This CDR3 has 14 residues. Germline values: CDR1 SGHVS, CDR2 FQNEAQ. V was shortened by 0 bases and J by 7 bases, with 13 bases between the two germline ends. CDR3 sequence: CASSLAGTDGEQYV. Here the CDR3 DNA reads TGTGCCAGCAGCTTAGCCGGGACTGACGGGGAGCAGTACGTC.

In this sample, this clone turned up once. The CDR3, as DNA: TGTGCCAGCAGCACCCCGGGACAGGCTATAAATGAGCAGTTCTTC. Its protein product is CASSTPGQAINEQFF. The J gene is TRBJ2-1, the V gene TRBV11-2, with TRBD1 matching 8 bases. There are 15 residues in the CDR3. The trim removed 5 bases at V and 7 bases at J, leaving 10 bases unmatched. Germline values: CDR1 SGHAT, CDR2 FQNNGV.

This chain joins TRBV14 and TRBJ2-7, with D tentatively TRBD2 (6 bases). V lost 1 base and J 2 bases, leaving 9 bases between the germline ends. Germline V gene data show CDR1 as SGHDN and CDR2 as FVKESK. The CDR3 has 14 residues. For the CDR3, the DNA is TGTGCCAGCAGCCAAGGACTAGGACCCTACGAGCAGTACGTC. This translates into CASSQGLGPYEQYV.

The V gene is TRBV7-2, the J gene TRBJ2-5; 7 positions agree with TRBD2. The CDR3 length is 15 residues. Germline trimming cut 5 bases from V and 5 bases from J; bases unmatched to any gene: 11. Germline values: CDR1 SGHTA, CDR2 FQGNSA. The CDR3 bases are TGTGCCAGCAGCCTTGGACTAGTGCAAGTGGAGACCCAGTACTTC. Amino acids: CASSLGLVQVETQYF. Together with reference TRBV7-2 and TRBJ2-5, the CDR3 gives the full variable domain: GAGVSQSPSNKVTEKGKDVELRCDPISGHTALYWYRQSLGQGLEFLIYFQGNSAPDKSGLPSDRFSAERTGGSVSTLTIQRTQQEDSAVYLCASSLGLVQVETQYFGPGTRLLVL.

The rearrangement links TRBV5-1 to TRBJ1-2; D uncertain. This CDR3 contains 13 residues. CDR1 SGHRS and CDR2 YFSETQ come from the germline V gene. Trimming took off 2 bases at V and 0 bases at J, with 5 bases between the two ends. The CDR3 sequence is CASSFPTNYGYTF. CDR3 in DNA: TGCGCCAGCAGCTTTCCTACTAACTATGGCTACACCTTC.